A single sample gave rise to the 26 T cell receptor beta chains below, sequenced in a study of blood T cells in healthy people across ages. A second about 6 to 12 cycle PCR used barcoded and J-beta primers. One entry per CDR3 protein results from TCRdb running MiXCR on the 5' RACE reads. The top ten clones hold approximately 10% of a sample with roughly 1.6 million distinct CDR3 sequences, almost 35% of them seen once. Sequencing was carried out using blood. Receptors originate from a young woman in good health.

This clonotype showed up just a few times. The chain uses TRBV29-1 and TRBJ1-1; unclear D gene. Per the germline V gene, CDR1 is SQVTM and CDR2 is ANQGSEA. V was pared by 7 bases and J by 2 bases, with 14 bases between. This CDR3 has 13 amino acids. The CDR3 sequence: CSGDQRPNTEAFF. The CDR3 region has the DNA TGCAGCGGCGATCAGCGACCTAACACTGAAGCTTTCTTT.

This chain links TRBV19 with TRBJ2-1; D not certain. Germline V lookup: CDR1 LNHDA, CDR2 SQIVND (reference sequence). Trimming left V 8 bases short and J 2 bases short, with 16 bases between. CDR3 size: 15 residues. This CDR3 reads CASQRSLTAYNEQFF. DNA of the CDR3: TGTGCCAGTCAAAGGTCCCTTACGGCCTACAATGAGCAGTTCTTC.

This clonotype was counted ten times or more. The V and J genes are TRBV15 and TRBJ2-1; D ambiguous. This CDR3 has 12 residues. Trimming pared 3 bases from V and 0 bases from J, leaving 0 bases between. Germline lookup yields CDR1 LNHNV and CDR2 YYDKDF (reference sequence). The CDR3 nucleotides are TGTGCCACCAGCAGCTCCTACAATGAGCAGTTCTTC. Protein: CATSSSYNEQFF.

The chain links TRBV7-2 to TRBJ2-5; D possibly corresponds to TRBD1 (6 bases). Germline CDR1 reads SGHTA; CDR2 reads FQGNSA. Trimming took off 2 bases at V and 3 bases at J, with 19 bases between the two ends. The CDR3 is 17 residues long. In nucleotides, the CDR3 is TGTGCCAGCAGCTTACAAAGAGCCGTGGCAGGGGAAGAGACCCAGTACTTC. The encoded protein is CASSLQRAVAGEETQYF.

This clonotype was seen ten or more times. V is TRBV4-1 and J is TRBJ2-4, with TRBD1 matching 7 bases. CDR3 length equals 16 residues. J lost 4 bases, V lost 4 bases, and 10 bases had no gene match. CDR1 and CDR2 from the germline V gene are MGHRA and YSYEKL. The CDR3 DNA is TGCGCCAGCAGCCCGAGAAAGAGGGACAGAAAAAACATTCAGTACTTC. The encoded protein is CASSPRKRDRKNIQYF.

V and J are TRBV7-8 and TRBJ1-2; TRBD1 matches 9 bases. There are 15 residues in the CDR3. V trimming: 3 bases; J trimming: 4 bases; junction bases outside the gene matches: 6. CDR1 and CDR2 (germline): SGHVS, FQNEAQ. The chain's CDR3 is CASSFGQGPSYGYTF. The CDR3, as DNA: TGTGCCAGCAGCTTTGGACAGGGGCCCAGCTATGGCTACACCTTC.

This chain connects TRBV4-1 to TRBJ2-2; D remains unclear. Trimming removed 2 bases at V and 8 bases at J, with 21 bases between. The length of the CDR3 is 17 residues. Per germline, CDR1 MGHRA and CDR2 YSYEKL. CDR3 amino acids: CASSQQPRGISVGELFF. CDR3 sequence (DNA): TGCGCCAGCAGCCAACAACCCAGAGGCATTTCGGTGGGGGAGCTGTTTTTT.

This clonotype was counted a few times. The chain carries TRBV4-2 and TRBJ2-2; D not resolved. Looked up from germline, CDR1 is LGHNA and CDR2 is YNFKEQ. The CDR3 is 16 amino acids. Trimming removed 1 base at V and 0 bases at J, with 9 bases between. CDR3 DNA sequence: TGTGCCAGCAGCCAAGGAGACCGAGCGAACACCGGGGAGCTGTTTTTT. Protein: CASSQGDRANTGELFF.

On this clonotype itself: Germline is not matched at one junction end, which may reflect a read error. This chain links TRBV5-1 with TRBJ2-1, with D tentatively TRBD1 (7 bases). The germline V gene encodes CDR1 SGHRS and CDR2 YFSETQ. The CDR3 runs to 12 residues. The CDR3 DNA sequence: TGCGCCAGCCCCCAGGGGGGCAATGAGCGGTTCTTC. Amino acids: CASPQGGNERFF.

The chain has TRBV28 and TRBJ1-2; D not certain. Trimming took off 4 bases at V and 7 bases at J, with 13 bases between the two ends. The length of the CDR3 is 13 residues. Germline CDR1 is MDHEN and CDR2 is SYDVKM. CDR3 in amino acids: CASSSPTLGGYTF. DNA of the CDR3: TGTGCCAGCAGTTCACCGACGTTGGGTGGCTACACCTTC.

The chain links TRBV12-3 or TRBV12-4 to TRBJ1-2; 7 bases are a match to TRBD1. The CDR3 length is 13 residues. Trimming removed 5 bases from V and 5 bases from J; junction bases left unmatched: 5. The CDR3 region is CASSRDSEYGYTF. CDR3 DNA sequence: TGTGCCAGCAGTCGGGACAGCGAGTATGGCTACACCTTC.

The chain joins TRBV11-2 to TRBJ2-7, with 9 bases that match TRBD1. Germline CDR1 reads SGHAT; CDR2 reads FQNNGV. The ends lost 4 bases at V and 3 bases at J; junction bases unmatched: 4. The CDR3 has 14 amino acids. CDR3 nucleotides: TGTGCCAGCAGCTCGGCGGGACAGGGCTACGAGCAGTACTTC. Translation: CASSSAGQGYEQYF.

The J gene is TRBJ2-1, the V gene TRBV28; 10 bases are shared with TRBD2. The CDR3 is 16 residues long. The germline gives CDR1 MDHEN, CDR2 SYDVKM. The V and J ends lost 6 bases and 5 bases, in that order; junction bases with no gene match: 10. CDR3 region: CASSLWGTSVDNEQFF. CDR3 DNA: TGTGCCAGCAGCCTTTGGGGGACTAGCGTTGACAATGAGCAGTTCTTC.

V is TRBV2 and J is TRBJ2-5; the match to TRBD1 covers 7 bases. V was pared by 3 bases and J by 2 bases, with 12 bases of the junction left unmatched. Germline CDR1 reads SNHLY; CDR2 reads FYNNEI. The CDR3 has 17 amino acids. The CDR3 sequence is CASSDLDTGTEQETQYF. DNA of the CDR3: TGTGCCAGCAGTGACCTCGATACCGGGACAGAGCAAGAGACCCAGTACTTC.

This clonotype was detected a few times. This sequence joins TRBV20-1 and TRBJ2-7; D is possibly TRBD2 (6 bases). V lost 6 bases and J lost 2, with 17 bases in between. This CDR3 has 14 residues. The V gene's germline CDR1 is DFQATT and CDR2 SNEGSKA (reference sequence). CDR3 amino acids: CSAFPIGGAYEQYF. The CDR3 DNA reads as TGCAGTGCCTTCCCCATCGGGGGAGCCTACGAGCAGTACTTC.

Worth noting for this clonotype: A much larger clone lies one base from this, so it may be a read error. The rearrangement links TRBV4-2 to TRBJ2-5; D assignment may be TRBD1 or TRBD2 (6 bases each). This CDR3 has 17 amino acids. The V and J ends lost 0 bases and 2 bases respectively, with 16 bases between them. CDR1 and CDR2 from the germline V gene are LGHNA and YNFKEQ. The CDR3 coding sequence is TGTGCCAGCAGCCAAGATAGGGGGGCGTCGGATCAAGAGACCCAGTACTTC. Translating gives CASSQDRGASDQETQYF.

This clonotype is a singleton in its sample. A clone one base away is much larger, so this may be a read error. The conserved final phenylalanine or tryptophan is absent from the CDR3, which likely points to a read error. V and J are TRBV29-1 and TRBJ1-5, with D hard to call. This CDR3 has 13 amino acids. With 7 bases removed from V and 2 bases from J, the gap between germline ends came to 12 bases. The V gene's germline CDR1 is SQVTM and CDR2 ANQGSEA. The CDR3 DNA reads TGCAGCGCACTGAGCTCGGGCAATCAGCCCCAGCATTTG. Its protein is CSALSSGNQPQHL.

V and J are TRBV9 and TRBJ1-2; D might be TRBD1 (6 bases). CDR3 length equals 16 residues. The V end lost 4 bases, the J end lost 5 bases, and 21 bases lay between the germline ends. Germline V gives CDR1 SGDLS, CDR2 YYNGEE. This CDR3 is CASSLNDGDKRYGYTF. The CDR3 bases are TGTGCCAGCAGCTTGAATGATGGGGACAAGCGGTATGGCTACACCTTC.

This clonotype was seen more than once but under ten times. The rearrangement links TRBV7-3 to TRBJ2-3, with 13 bases that match TRBD2. V lost 5 bases, J lost 4 bases, and 18 bases stayed unmatched. CDR3 length equals 20 residues. Germline V lookup: CDR1 SGHTA, CDR2 FQGTGA. CDR3 sequence (DNA): TGTGCCAGCAGCCGCCCGCGGACTAGCGGGGGAGCCAGCATCTCAGATACGCAGTATTTT. Translation: CASSRPRTSGGASISDTQYF.

About this clonotype: Lacking the conserved final phenylalanine or tryptophan, this CDR3 likely reflects a read error. V gene TRBV7-9 combines with J gene TRBJ2-1, with TRBD2 identical over 9 bases. CDR3 length: 15 residues. Losses at the gene ends were 1 base for V and 7 bases for J; bases not matched to a gene: 5. Germline loops: CDR1 SEHNR, CDR2 FQNEAQ (reference sequence). CDR3 bases: TGTGCCAGCAGCTTAGAACTAGCGGGTGATAATGAGCAGTTCTGC. It specifies CASSLELAGDNEQFC.

This clonotype has at least ten counts. The gene calls are TRBV7-2 and TRBJ2-5, with 8 bases aligning to TRBD2. There are 18 residues in the CDR3. In germline, CDR1 is SGHTA, CDR2 FQGNSA. Trimming at V came to 3 bases and at J to 2 bases, leaving 14 bases not matched to a gene. Here the CDR3 DNA reads TGTGCCAGCAGCTTTCCCCACCAGACTAGCGCGCCACAAGAGACCCAGTACTTC. This sequence encodes CASSFPHQTSAPQETQYF.

The chain uses TRBV5-1 and TRBJ1-1; 10 nucleotides match TRBD1. CDR3 length: 16 amino acids. V was pared by 3 bases and J by 3 bases, with 8 bases of the junction left unmatched. Germline loops: CDR1 SGHRS, CDR2 YFSETQ. Written as DNA, the CDR3 is TGCGCCAGCAGCTCCGGACAGGGGGTGGCGTACACTGAAGCTTTCTTT. Translated: CASSSGQGVAYTEAFF.

The chain has TRBV28 and TRBJ2-5; D possibly corresponds to TRBD2 (5 bases). V was shortened by 6 bases and J by 8 bases, with 19 bases between the two germline ends. This CDR3 has 14 amino acids. CDR1 is MDHEN and CDR2 is SYDVKM in the germline V gene. In nucleotides, the CDR3 is TGTGCCAGCAGCCCATGGCCCGGGGTCTCTACCCAGTACTTC. Residues: CASSPWPGVSTQYF. Filled out from reference TRBV28 and TRBJ2-5, the complete variable domain reads DVKVTQSSRYLVKRTGEKVFLECVQDMDHENMFWYRQDPGLGLRLIYFSYDVKMKEKGDIPEGYSVSREKKERFSLILESASTNQTSMYLCASSPWPGVSTQYFGPGTRLLVL.

This clonotype occurred a few times. J is TRBJ2-7 and V is TRBV7-2; D may be TRBD2 (5 bases). V was clipped by 2 bases and J by 5 bases, with 7 bases between them. Per the germline V gene, CDR1 is SGHTA and CDR2 is FQGNSA. This CDR3 region has 12 residues. The CDR3 DNA reads as TGTGCCAGCAGCTTATGGGAGAACGAGCAGTACTTC. Amino acids: CASSLWENEQYF.

In this sample, this clonotype turned up a few times. This chain uses TRBV7-9 with TRBJ1-6; TRBD1 agrees at 9 bases. Germline CDR1 reads SEHNR; CDR2 reads FQNEAQ (reference sequence). Unmatched junction bases numbered 5, after V lost 0 bases and J lost 8 bases. The CDR3 length is 16 residues. This CDR3 reads CASSLAPGQGHSPLHF. The DNA for the CDR3 is TGTGCCAGCAGCTTAGCTCCGGGACAGGGCCATTCACCCCTCCACTTT.

As to this clonotype: One end of the junction does not line up with germline, which may come from a read error. The rearrangement uses TRBV7-2 and TRBJ2-5; a weak D match, TRBD2 (5 bases). Germline assignment: CDR1 SGHTA and CDR2 FQGNSA. The CDR3 is 14 amino acids. CDR3 in DNA: TGTGCCTGCAGCCGTAGAGGACGGGGTGAGACCCAGTACTTC. Translating it yields CACSRRGRGETQYF.